This T cell receptor (beta chain) is from a study of shared clonotypes between healthy human individuals (dated by TCRdb to about 2020). General notes on the study: A couple of women and a few men aged 18 to 49 years were included in the cohort. Blood TCR repertoires of about 5 healthy adults were deeply sequenced to estimate repertoire size and the extent of clonotype sharing between individuals. Leukapheresis yielded between about 0.94 and 10 billion PBMCs per donor. Per donor, three plates each were used for CD4 naive and CD4 memory, two for CD8 naive, and one for CD8 memory. Different laboratories and diverse techniques were used to prepare libraries and sequence TCR repertoires, to increase sequencing depth and limit assay-specific biases.

Taken from cysteine to phenylalanine, the CDR3 has 15 residues. Only the CDR3 part of the read is kept: 45 bases, read in frame from the first base. Relative to germline, V is 2 bases shorter and J is 3 bases shorter, with 14 bases between their ends. Via the germline V gene, CDR1 is MDHEN and CDR2 SYDVKM. On the study overall, not on this receptor specifically: Sharing across several donors was observed for approximately 5% of naive CD4, over 3% of naive CD8, 2.3% of memory CD4, and around 0.4% of memory CD8 clonotypes. Naive subsets generally had larger estimated clonotype richness than memory subsets did. Even with the large sequencing depth, rarefaction of the sorted-subset datasets indicated that sequencing was incomplete. The small number of donors limited the genetic and exposure-history diversity represented. Compared with non-shared clonotypes, clonotypes shared by all four sorted-subset donors had higher generation probabilities. Pairwise subsampling indicated that sequencing depth was expected to affect the degree of clonotype sharing among donors. Only blood was sampled, and tissue TCR repertoires likely differ from those in blood.

Using the deep immunoSEQ assay, multiplex PCR amplified TCR CDR3 regions from genomic DNA. Extracted genomic DNA from each cell subset was distributed evenly across all wells of several immunoSEQ 96-well plates, and each plate was treated as a replicate. Each replicate PCR for sorted subsets received around 200 ng genomic DNA, equal to about 29,000 T cell genomes. Purified libraries were quantified with a Qubit 3.0 fluorometer, sized on a Bioanalyzer 2100, and re-quantified with the KAPA Library Quantification kit. Every immunoSEQ 96-well plate was sequenced on a separate single-read 150-cycle Illumina NextSeq 550 flow cell. Processing in the source paper ran as follows. The immunoSEQ output contained only junctional sequences without quality scores, so filtering could not match that applied to full-length reads. To assign V/J genes and CDR3, sequences were annotated against IMGT germline references using PyIR, a Python wrapper for IgBLAST v1.9. Reads were removed for weak V/J assignments (E-value above 1e-6), missing CDR3, stop codons, out-of-frame junctions, or ambiguous translated residues. V3J clonotypes were defined as sequences sharing the same inferred V gene, J gene, and CDR3 amino acid sequence. Percentage overlap between repertoires was calculated by dividing the number of shared unique clonotypes by the size of the smaller repertoire. Repertoire richness was assessed with RTK rarefaction, the Chao1 estimator, and Recon v2.1 estimates of unobserved clonotypes. For all TCRbeta clonotypes obtained by the gDNA method from a few donors, generation probabilities were computed with OLGA. Imported from immuneACCESS, the table was reduced by TCRdb to in-frame sequences with V and J called. These copies leave out some clones; in studies compared against another copy, an unresolved V gene accounts for under half, and the cause of the remainder is not known. Clone size and V and J calls were adopted from that table, with D and trimming inferred from the DNA. The sample has around 750,000 clones on record, approximately 79% of them singletons. The leading ten clones occupy 1.5% to 2% of the sample.

The donors were healthy, HIV-negative adults who had no recently reported acute infections or vaccinations. Every donor was a Caucasian adult residing in Nashville, Tennessee, USA. CD4+ T cells were enriched through magnetic negative selection, after which naive cells were positively selected on CD45RA and the remaining negative fraction served as the memory subset. Blood was collected by leukapheresis, and PBMCs were isolated by Ficoll-Histopaque density gradient centrifugation and then cryopreserved in liquid nitrogen vapor phase. Analytical flow cytometry was used to check the purity and quantity of each magnetically sorted T cell population. Genomic DNA was isolated from every sorted fraction and measured by UV absorbance on a Nanodrop 2000c. In the case of this clone: What antigen it recognizes has not been identified. Qualities for individual bases were not recorded, and no much larger clone is one base off.

This receptor chain uses TRBV28 and TRBJ2-7, with no reliable assignment of the D segment. This receptor was taken from a woman aged 25-40 years in good health. The source material was memory CD4+ T cells sorted from blood. The label giving this sample's cell subset or site can be read as: CD45RA-negative fraction. The CDR3 amino acid sequence is: CASSLEANYHYEQYF. The DNA sequence follows: TGTGCCAGCAGTTTAGAGGCAAATTACCACTACGAGCAGTACTTC.